This T cell receptor beta chain derives from a study of early T cells in non-severe SARS-CoV-2 infection. V was clipped by 2 bases and J by 5 bases, with 10 bases between them. The CDR3 is 14 residues long. This clonotype was found a few times. TCRdb reprocessed the 5' RACE reads via MiXCR and lists one record per CDR3 protein. The profile covers over 95,000 distinct CDR3 sequences, with roughly 15% appearing a single time and around 1.3% taken by the ten largest. The chain links TRBV12-3 or TRBV12-4 to TRBJ1-5; D possibly corresponds to TRBD1 (5 bases). This TCR derives from an adult who was a healthcare worker with PCR-confirmed SARS-CoV-2 infection or an uninfected control (not recorded which). Sequencing used whole blood. In DNA, the CDR3 is TGTGCCAGCAGTTTAAGGGACGGATATCAGCCCCAGCATTTT. Translated, it gives CASSLRDGYQPQHF.